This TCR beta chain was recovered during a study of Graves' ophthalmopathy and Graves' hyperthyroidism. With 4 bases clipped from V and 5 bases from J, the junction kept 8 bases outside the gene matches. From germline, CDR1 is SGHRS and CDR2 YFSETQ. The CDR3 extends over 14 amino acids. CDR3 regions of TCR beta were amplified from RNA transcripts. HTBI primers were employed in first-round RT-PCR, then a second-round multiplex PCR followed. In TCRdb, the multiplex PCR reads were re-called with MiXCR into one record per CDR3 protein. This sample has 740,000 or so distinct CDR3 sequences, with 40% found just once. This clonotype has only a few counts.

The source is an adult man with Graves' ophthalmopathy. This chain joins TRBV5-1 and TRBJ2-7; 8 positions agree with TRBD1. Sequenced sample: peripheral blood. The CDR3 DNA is TGCGCCAGCAGCCGTGAGACAGGGGACGACGAGCAGTACTTC. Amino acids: CASSRETGDDEQYF.